This TCR beta chain was recovered during a study of blood T cell repertoires in COVID-19. Whole-study context: The cDNA or gDNA used as material had been derived from T cells, B-cell-depleted T cells, or PBMCs.

In this sample, this clone turned up once. Methods used by the authors: By means of reference gene primer amplification, nucleated cell counts were estimated. Produced via immunoSEQ multiplex PCR; TCRdb's table is partial and in-frame only. That table furnishes V, J and clone size, whereas the DNA furnished D and trimming. The sample contains some 250,000 clones, about 73% of which appear only once. V was clipped by 0 bases and J by 4 bases, with 19 bases between them. The CDR3 runs 18 residues. Germline lookup yields CDR1 SEHNR and CDR2 FQNEAQ (reference sequence). The TCR originated in a woman older than 75 with acute or convalescent COVID-19. Sequencing was performed on peripheral blood. The V gene is TRBV7-9, the J gene TRBJ2-4, with D tentatively TRBD2 (6 bases). CDR3 residues: CASSLARSGTGDKNIQYF. The CDR3 DNA reads TGTGCCAGCAGCTTAGCGAGGAGTGGGACGGGGGATAAAAACATTCAGTACTTC.